The T cell receptor beta chain described here comes from a study of glioma-infiltrating T cells. The study, taken as a whole, reports: CDR3 overlap between tissue and blood was very small. Non-neoplastic patients had below-expected tissue-blood divergence, while all gliomas exceeded expectation.

Amplification of TCR alpha and beta CDR3 regions from RNA used iRepertoire nested multiplex PCR. Tissue mRNA or PBMC total RNA, about 90-450 ng, went into one-step reverse transcription and amplification. One entry per CDR3 protein results from TCRdb running MiXCR on the multiplex PCR reads. The table includes under 200,000 distinct CDR3 sequences, under 55% detected once. About this clonotype: Its antigen is not known. A much more abundant neighbour one base away suggests this may be a read error.

The germline gives CDR1 DFQATT, CDR2 SNEGSKA (reference sequence). This CDR3 contains 12 residues. Material: glioma tissue, nonneoplastic brain tissue, or PBMCs (not recorded which). This receptor was obtained from a human donor with low-grade glioma or glioblastoma, undergoing nonglioma brain surgery, or in good health (not recorded which). The chain couples TRBV20-1 to TRBJ1-1; TRBD1 might be the D (5 bases). The DNA for the CDR3 is TGCAGTCCACAGAGGGGCGGCACTGAAGCTCTCTTT. Protein product: CSPQRGGTEALF.